The clone carrying this TCR beta chain came up once. The antigen remains unidentified. Germline V CDR1 and CDR2: ENHRY, SYGVKD. CDR3 length: 12 residues. V gave up 2 bases and J gave up 7 bases, with 3 bases separating them. Time point described: blood 2 weeks post-SBRT. Treatment specified: 15 Gy SBRT to primary tumor, nephrectomy 4 weeks later. Blood was sampled at baseline, 2 weeks and 4 weeks after SBRT. The assay was immunoSEQ multiplex PCR, and TCRdb's table has in-frame clones only and misses some. The table shows about 120,000 clones, with roughly four fifths occurring only once. The data originate from a study of radiation and T cells in renal cell carcinoma. The overall study: Nephrectomy followed 15 Gy stereotactic body radiation by 4 weeks. General observations from the study: From baseline, blood top tumor clonotypes peaked at 2 weeks post-radiation. Without pretreatment biopsies, baseline tumor clonotype presence was undetermined.

The source material was blood, sampled from a patient whose treatment included radiotherapy and nephrectomy. The chain couples TRBV10-3 to TRBJ1-6, with D hard to call. The TCR comes from a man aged 45-65 years with renal cell carcinoma. The CDR3 here is CAISEENSPLHF. In DNA, the CDR3 is TGTGCCATCAGTGAGGAGAATTCACCCCTCCACTTT.